Shown below are 10 T cell receptor beta chains from a single sample sequenced in a study of T cell responses to AZD1222 COVID-19 vaccine. Sequencing used immunoSEQ multiplex PCR; TCRdb keeps in-frame clones, though not all of them. Among more than 250,000 clones listed, approximately 95% were seen once. The material sequenced was peripheral blood, taken on day 0 of AZD1222 vaccination. These receptors were obtained from an adult in good health.

This chain links TRBV5-6 with TRBJ2-7; the match to TRBD1 covers 9 bases. CDR1 SGHDT and CDR2 YYEEEE come from the germline V gene. The CDR3 has 14 amino acids. After removal of 3 bases from V and 4 bases from J, the junction contained 5 bases not matched to a gene. The CDR3 region has the DNA TGTGCCAGCAGCTCCGACAGGGGGTGGTACGAGCAGTACTTC. Protein: CASSSDRGWYEQYF. The complete variable domain, with remaining parts taken from reference TRBV5-6 and TRBJ2-7, reads DAGVTQSPTHLIKTRGQQVTLRCSPKSGHDTVSWYQQALGQGPQFIFQYYEEEERQRGNFPDRFSGHQFPNYSSELNVNALLLGDSALYLCASSSDRGWYEQYFGPGTRLTVT.

The chain carries TRBV29-1 and TRBJ2-3; D ambiguous. Trimming shortened V by 0 bases and J by 9 bases, and 4 bases separated the two germline ends. There are 10 residues in the CDR3. Germline lookup yields CDR1 SQVTM and CDR2 ANQGSEA. The chain's CDR3 is CSVEDRTQYF. CDR3 nucleotide sequence: TGCAGCGTTGAAGATCGCACGCAGTATTTT.

A word on this clone: At one boundary the junction diverges from the germline segment, which might be a read error. The chain links TRBV10-1 to TRBJ2-7; D uncertain. Per the germline V gene, CDR1 is WNHNN and CDR2 is SYGVQD (reference sequence). CDR3 length: 9 residues. DNA of the CDR3: TGCGCCGTACGTCAAAGGCCCTGGTTC. It specifies CAVRQRPWF.

This clone appeared a single time. The rearrangement uses TRBV28 and TRBJ1-6, with a possible D match to TRBD1 (5 bases). V gave up 2 bases and J gave up 9 bases, with 11 bases separating them. Germline values: CDR1 MDHEN, CDR2 SYDVKM. The CDR3 has 14 residues. The CDR3 DNA reads as TGTGCCAGCAGTTTAAGGGGCGCTGGTTCACCCCTCCACTTT. It encodes CASSLRGAGSPLHF. The full variable domain, rest sourced from reference TRBV28 and TRBJ1-6, is DVKVTQSSRYLVKRTGEKVFLECVQDMDHENMFWYRQDPGLGLRLIYFSYDVKMKEKGDIPEGYSVSREKKERFSLILESASTNQTSMYLCASSLRGAGSPLHFGNGTRLTVT.

This chain connects TRBV6-5 to TRBJ1-1; D is perhaps TRBD1 (5 bases). V was cut by 5 bases and J by 5 bases, with 15 bases left in between. The CDR3 sequence is 14 residues long. CDR1 and CDR2 (germline): MNHEY, SVGAGI. The CDR3 loop reads CASSPPQGRTEAFF. Here the CDR3 DNA reads TGTGCCAGCAGTCCCCCCCAGGGAAGGACTGAAGCTTTCTTT.

This sequence joins TRBV5-1 and TRBJ2-2; 14 bases are a match to TRBD2. Germline CDR1 and CDR2: SGHRS and YFSETQ. CDR3 length equals 17 residues. The V and J ends lost 3 bases and 7 bases, in that order; junction bases with no gene match: 8. The CDR3 bases are TGCGCCAGCAGCTCCGGACTAGCGGGGGGAGTAGTCGGGGAGCTGTTTTTT. This translates into CASSSGLAGGVVGELFF.

This clone was picked up one time. This chain joins TRBV2 and TRBJ2-2; no clear D gene. The CDR3 consists of 14 residues. V lost 8 bases and J 1 base, leaving 11 bases between the germline ends. Germline CDR1 is SNHLY and CDR2 is FYNNEI. CDR3 in DNA: TGTGCCAGCGGCCAAGGAGAGAACACCGGGGAGCTGTTTTTT. Protein: CASGQGENTGELFF. The whole variable domain, filled in from reference TRBV2 and TRBJ2-2, reads EPEVTQTPSHQVTQMGQEVILRCVPISNHLYFYWYRQILGQKVEFLVSFYNNEISEKSEIFDDQFSVERPDGSNFTLKIRSTKLEDSAMYFCASGQGENTGELFFGEGSRLTVL.

The J gene is TRBJ2-7, the V gene TRBV7-9; 7 bases agree with TRBD1. CDR3 size: 15 residues. From germline, CDR1 is SEHNR and CDR2 FQNEAQ (reference sequence). The trim removed 5 bases at V and 5 bases at J, leaving 12 bases unmatched. The CDR3 protein is CASSHERGRSHEQYF. In nucleotides, the CDR3 is TGTGCCAGCAGCCATGAGAGGGGGCGATCGCACGAGCAGTACTTC.

The gene calls are TRBV16 and TRBJ1-1; D perhaps matches TRBD1 (5 bases). Germline V gene sequence: CDR1 KGHSY, CDR2 FQNENV. This CDR3 comprises 14 residues. V shed 0 bases and J shed 3 bases, with 8 bases lying between them. CDR3 bases: TGTGCCAGCAGCCAATCGAGACAGTACACTGAAGCTTTCTTT. As protein: CASSQSRQYTEAFF.

The rearrangement uses TRBV9 and TRBJ2-7; a weak D match, TRBD2 (6 bases). Germline CDR1 SGDLS, CDR2 YYNGEE. The CDR3 runs 15 residues. V was shortened by 0 bases and J by 2 bases, with 12 bases between the two germline ends. For the CDR3, the DNA is TGTGCCAGCAGCGTAGCCGGGGGTGAGACCTACGAGCAGTACTTC. This gives the protein CASSVAGGETYEQYF.